This T cell receptor beta chain was obtained from a study of cytomegalovirus exposure and HLA in healthy donors. As for the study in general: Previous work identified roughly 110 million unique TCR beta sequences from about 179 million T cells. HLA-typed donors were the source of some 85 million unique TCRs, which an early data release held.

The PCR ran on 60 Vbeta and 13 Jbeta primers. The authors' processing: The authors later counted around 80 million unique TCR beta chains, some 10 million of them shared. Method: immunoSEQ multiplex PCR; TCRdb's copy keeps in-frame clones and lacks some. Clone size and the V and J calls come from that table; the DNA yielded D and trimming. This sample has tens of thousands of clones, with 60% to 65% found just once. This clone was picked up one time. The sample comprised PBMCs. The receptor was isolated from a human donor in good health.

CDR3 sequence reads: CASSQRDRAYEQYF. The CDR3 DNA follows: TGTGCCAGCAGCCAACGGGATCGGGCCTACGAGCAGTACTTC. The chain employs TRBV14 and TRBJ2-7; TRBD2 is a possible D gene (5 bases). Trimming took off 2 bases at V and 2 bases at J, with 10 bases between the two ends. From germline, CDR1 is SGHDN and CDR2 FVKESK. The CDR3 loop spans 14 amino acids.